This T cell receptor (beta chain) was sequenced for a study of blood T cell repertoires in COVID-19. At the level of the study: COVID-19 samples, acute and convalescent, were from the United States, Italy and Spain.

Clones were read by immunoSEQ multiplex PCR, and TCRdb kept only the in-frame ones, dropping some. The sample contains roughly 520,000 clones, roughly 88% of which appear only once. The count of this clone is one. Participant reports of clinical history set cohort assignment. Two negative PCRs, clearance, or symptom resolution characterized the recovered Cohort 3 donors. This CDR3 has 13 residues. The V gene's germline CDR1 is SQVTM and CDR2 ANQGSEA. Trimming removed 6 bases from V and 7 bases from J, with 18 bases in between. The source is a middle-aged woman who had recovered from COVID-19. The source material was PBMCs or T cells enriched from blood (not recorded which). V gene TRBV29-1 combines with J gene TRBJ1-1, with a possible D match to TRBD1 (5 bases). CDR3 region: CSVVRVKGNEAFF. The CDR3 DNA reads TGCAGCGTCGTCAGGGTGAAAGGGAATGAAGCTTTCTTT. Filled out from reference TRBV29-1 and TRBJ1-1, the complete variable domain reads SAVISQKPSRDICQRGTSLTIQCQVDSQVTMMFWYRQQPGQSLTLIATANQGSEATYESGFVIDKFPISRPNLTFSTLTVSNMSPEDSSIYLCSVVRVKGNEAFFGQGTRLTVV.